A selection of T cell receptor beta chains follows, all from one sample in a study of shared clonotypes between healthy human individuals. Assay: immunoSEQ multiplex PCR; the TCRdb copy retains only in-frame clones and omits some. The sample holds roughly 2,500,000 clones, roughly 93% seen once. What was sequenced was naive CD4+ T cells from PBMCs. The receptors stem from a man in his late teens or twenties in good health. Some clones in this sample may be carry-over from other donors' samples. The CDR3 runs from the conserved cysteine through the conserved F or W. The D gene is left open where the match is weak. Not every row has a clone size; where given, it reads once, few, many or a size class.

>TRBJ2-5|TRBV7-2|14|TRBD2|-
CASSFRTSQETQYF
TGTGCCAGCAGCTTTCGGACTAGTCAAGAGACCCAGTACTTC
>TRBJ1-1|TRBV16|15|-|few
CASSQSGRASTEAFF
TGTGCCAGCAGCCAATCGGGTCGGGCGAGCACTGAAGCTTTCTTT
>TRBJ1-2|TRBV14|15|TRBD1|-
CASSPTTGGAVGYTF
TGTGCCAGCAGCCCCACGACAGGGGGCGCGGTGGGCTACACCTTC
>TRBJ2-5|TRBV28|18|-|-
CASSLLTGGGPWQETQYF
TGTGCCAGCAGTTTGCTCACTGGGGGGGGGCCATGGCAAGAGACCCAGTACTTC
>TRBJ2-1|TRBV5-4|14|-|-
CASSFRVRGNEQFF
TGTGCCAGCAGCTTTCGAGTCAGGGGTAATGAGCAGTTCTTC
>TRBJ1-1|TRBV30|13|TRBD1|-
CAWRDRGRGEAFF
TGTGCCTGGAGGGACAGGGGGCGAGGTGAAGCTTTCTTT
>TRBJ2-7|TRBV7-2|15|-|-
CASSLPQGIFYEQYF
TGTGCCAGCAGCTTACCCCAGGGGATTTTCTACGAGCAGTACTTC
>TRBJ2-7|TRBV29-1|13|TRBD1|-
CSVTGTGRDEQYF
TGCAGCGTTACCGGGACAGGGAGGGACGAGCAGTACTTC
>TRBJ1-1|TRBV21-1|16|-|-
CASSKVDGSMNTEAFF
TGTGCCAGCAGCAAAGTGGATGGATCCATGAACACTGAAGCTTTCTTT
>TRBJ2-7|TRBV6-5|13|-|-
CASSYPGSGEQYF
TGTGCCAGCAGTTACCCCGGGAGTGGTGAGCAGTACTTC
>TRBJ2-7|TRBV7-2|12|-|-
CASSFGTYEQYF
TGTGCCAGCAGCTTTGGCACCTACGAGCAGTACTTC
>TRBJ2-1|TRBV25-1|13|TRBD1|-
CASSGGTVNEQFF
TGTGCCAGCAGTGGTGGGACAGTGAATGAGCAGTTCTTC
>TRBJ2-7|TRBV30|11|TRBD1|-
CAWSNRGKEYF
TGTGCCTGGAGCAACAGGGGGAAGGAGTACTTC
>TRBJ1-2|TRBV28|15|TRBD1|-
CASSPVPDRMYGYTF
TGTGCCAGCAGTCCTGTCCCGGACAGGATGTATGGCTACACCTTC
>TRBJ2-1|TRBV5-1|17|TRBD2|-
CASSLVLAGDIDNEQFF
TGCGCCAGCAGCTTGGTCCTAGCGGGAGACATCGACAATGAGCAGTTCTTC
>TRBJ2-7|TRBV20-1|11|-|-
CSAHDRVGEYF
TGCAGTGCCCATGACCGGGTAGGGGAGTACTTC
>TRBJ1-4|TRBV30|12|-|-
CAWSVANEKLFF
TGTGCCTGGAGTGTTGCTAATGAAAAACTGTTTTTT
>TRBJ2-2|TRBV5-1|13|-|once
CASSTDNTGELFF
TGCGCCAGCAGCACGGACAACACCGGGGAGCTGTTTTTT
>TRBJ2-2|TRBV7-2|17|-|-
CASSFWAALPNTGELFF
TGTGCCAGCAGCTTTTGGGCTGCTTTACCGAACACCGGGGAGCTGTTTTTT
>TRBJ2-5|TRBV9|15|-|-
CASSPRGLGWETQYF
TGTGCCAGCAGCCCGCGGGGCCTTGGTTGGGAGACCCAGTACTTC
>TRBJ2-7|TRBV21-1|20|-|-
CASSRNRGRAGSLLSYEQYF
TGTGCCAGCAGCCGAAACCGGGGGAGGGCCGGTTCTTTACTCTCCTACGAGCAGTACTTC
>TRBJ2-1|TRBV4-2|16|TRBD2|-
CASSQPGLAGPNEQFF
TGTGCCAGCAGCCAACCGGGACTAGCGGGACCGAATGAGCAGTTCTTC
>TRBJ2-7|TRBV2|14|-|-
CASSADRSSYEQYF
TGTGCCAGCAGTGCGGACAGAAGCTCCTACGAGCAGTACTTC
>TRBJ2-2|TRBV5-4|15|-|-
CASSLAQKNTGELFF
TGTGCCAGCAGCTTAGCACAGAAGAACACCGGGGAGCTGTTTTTT
>TRBJ1-3|TRBV19|16|-|-
CASSTELVGLGNTIYF
TGTGCCAGTAGTACAGAACTTGTGGGCCTTGGAAACACCATATATTTT
>TRBJ2-7|TRBV28|14|-|-
CASKSGTATYEQYF
TGTGCCAGCAAGTCGGGGACGGCTACCTACGAGCAGTACTTC
>TRBJ2-7|TRBV5-1|14|TRBD1|-
CASRPAQGAYEQYF
TGCGCCAGCAGGCCTGCACAGGGGGCCTACGAGCAGTACTTC
>TRBJ2-2|TRBV5-4|16|TRBD2|-
CASSAWTSGNTGELFF
TGTGCCAGCAGCGCCTGGACTAGCGGGAACACCGGGGAGCTGTTTTTT
>TRBJ1-2|TRBV20-1|11|-|-
CSASMNYGYTF
TGCAGTGCTAGCATGAACTATGGCTACACCTTC
>TRBJ2-7|TRBV6-5|13|-|-
CASSTGPSYEQYF
TGTGCCAGCAGTACCGGGCCCTCCTACGAGCAGTACTTC
>TRBJ2-5|TRBV2|12|-|-
CASTERSETQYF
TGTGCCAGCACGGAAAGAAGTGAGACCCAGTACTTC
>TRBJ2-7|TRBV7-3|12|TRBD2|-
CASSQGLVGQYF
TGTGCCAGCAGCCAGGGACTAGTCGGGCAGTACTTC
>TRBJ2-7|TRBV7-3|12|-|-
CASSPPSGEQYF
TGTGCCAGCAGCCCCCCGAGTGGCGAGCAGTACTTC
>TRBJ2-1|TRBV5-1|17|-|-
CASSLALEVDYYNEQFF
TGCGCCAGCAGCTTGGCCTTGGAAGTGGACTACTACAATGAGCAGTTCTTC
>TRBJ2-5|TRBV5-1|14|-|-
CASSLEGGKETQYF
TGCGCCAGCAGCCTCGAAGGAGGGAAAGAGACCCAGTACTTC
>TRBJ2-4|TRBV7-2|14|-|-
CASSLGGTKNIQYF
TGTGCCAGCAGCCTTGGGGGGACCAAAAACATTCAGTACTTC
>TRBJ1-5|TRBV18|14|TRBD1|-
CASSLTGDIQPQHF
TGTGCCAGCTCACTAACAGGGGACATTCAGCCCCAGCATTTT
>TRBJ1-1|TRBV27|16|-|once
CASSYSSASGGTEAFF
TGTGCCAGCAGTTATTCCTCTGCGTCGGGGGGCACTGAAGCTTTCTTT
>TRBJ2-1|TRBV5-1|15|TRBD1|-
CASGLQGDFYNEQFF
TGCGCCAGCGGACTACAGGGGGACTTCTACAATGAGCAGTTCTTC
>TRBJ2-5|TRBV29-1|11|TRBD1|once
CSVPRGETQYF
TGCAGCGTTCCCAGGGGGGAGACCCAGTACTTC